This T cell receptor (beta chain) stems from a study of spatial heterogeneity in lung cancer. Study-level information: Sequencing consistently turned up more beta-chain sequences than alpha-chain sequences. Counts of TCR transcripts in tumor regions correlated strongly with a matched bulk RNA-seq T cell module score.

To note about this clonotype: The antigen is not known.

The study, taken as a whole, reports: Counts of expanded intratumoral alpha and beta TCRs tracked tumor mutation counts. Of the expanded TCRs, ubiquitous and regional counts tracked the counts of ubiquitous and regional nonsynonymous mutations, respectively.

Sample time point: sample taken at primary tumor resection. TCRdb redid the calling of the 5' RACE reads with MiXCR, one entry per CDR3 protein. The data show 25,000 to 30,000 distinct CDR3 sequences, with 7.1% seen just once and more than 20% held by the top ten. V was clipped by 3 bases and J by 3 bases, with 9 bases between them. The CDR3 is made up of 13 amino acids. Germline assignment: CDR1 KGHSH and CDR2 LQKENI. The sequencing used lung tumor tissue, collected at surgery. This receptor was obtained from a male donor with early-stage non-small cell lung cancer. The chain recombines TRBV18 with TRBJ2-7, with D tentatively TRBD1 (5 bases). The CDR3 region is CASSPTVDYEQYF. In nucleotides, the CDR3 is TGTGCCAGCTCACCGACAGTCGACTACGAGCAGTACTTC. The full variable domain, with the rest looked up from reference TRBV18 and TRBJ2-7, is NAGVMQNPRHLVRRRGQEARLRCSPMKGHSHVYWYRQLPEEGLKFMVYLQKENIIDESGMPKERFSAEFPKEGPSILRIQQVVRGDSAAYFCASSPTVDYEQYFGPGTRLTVT.